This T cell receptor beta chain originates from a study of blood T cell repertoires in COVID-19 (dated by TCRdb to 2020 to 2022). Background for the entire study: Samples from collaborators originated in the United States, Italy and Spain and spanned both the acute and convalescent phases of COVID-19. The prospective study material was composed of cDNA or gDNA derived from T cells, B-cell-depleted T cells, or PBMCs. The dataset comprised deeply sampled blood TCRbeta repertoires from subjects exposed to, actively infected with, or recovered from COVID-19. The repertoires were released in a freely available public database intended as a resource for research on the immune response to SARS-CoV-2. Samples were obtained from the ongoing ImmuneRACE study (first 160 participants) and from about 1,300 subjects provided by 6 global collaborators. The sample metadata nearly always contained a de-identified subject ID, COVID-19 status, age in years and sex. Where available, HLA class I and class II types were obtained from metadata supplied by the sample provider rather than from assay-based typing.

TCRbeta CDR3 regions were amplified from genomic DNA using the immunoSEQ Assay, a bias-controlled multiplex PCR. Processing in the source paper ran as follows. Within the assay, amplification of reference gene primers was used to estimate how many nucleated cells each sample contained. Sequence reads were collapsed and filtered to measure the absolute abundance of every unique TCRbeta CDR3 rearrangement. Productive Simpson clonality was computed per sample as the square root of Simpson's diversity index over productive rearrangements. TCRdb re-hosts the immuneACCESS table, in-frame sequences only. Its copies lack some clones; in the studies checked, an unresolved V gene accounts for under half of them, and the cause for the rest is not known. The V and J calls and clone size come from that table; D and trimming were worked out from the DNA. The sample data list about 97,000 clones, and approximately 89% of these were observed just once. Clones ranked in the top ten supply about 9.9% of the sample.

This clone was picked up one time. This receptor's antigen is unknown. One base away there is no much larger clone; base qualities are not given. Broader findings and caveats from the paper: How much clinical and demographic metadata was included differed by source and by participant, and the metadata was provided uncurated.

Trimming accounts for 4 bases at V and 7 bases at J, while the number of junction bases matched to no gene is 4. From the cysteine through the phenylalanine, the CDR3 covers 13 amino acids. The retained sequence is limited to the CDR3, 39 bases, with the frame set at the first base. Reading the germline V gene (reference sequence) gives CDR1 MNHEY and CDR2 SMNVEV. Whole blood was collected in K2EDTA tubes by collaborating institutions according to the institutions' own protocols. For TCRbeta analysis, collaborators shipped samples as frozen whole blood, isolated PBMCs, or DNA extracted from either of those sample types.

The V and J genes are TRBV27 and TRBJ2-1; the central 7 bases match TRBD1. The sample taken for sequencing was peripheral blood. This receptor was taken from a woman aged 25-40 years with acute or convalescent COVID-19. The CDR3 sequence is CASSSYRGNEQFF. The bases are TGTGCCAGCAGTTCCTACAGGGGAAATGAGCAGTTCTTC.